This T cell receptor beta chain was profiled in a study of identical twins' blood T cells. Notes on the study in general: Environmental influences on twin similarity could not be excluded.

This clonotype was detected only a few times. The antigen remains undetermined. The CDR3 is 14 amino acids. Looked up from germline, CDR1 is LGHNA and CDR2 is YSLEER. V lost 3 bases and J lost 2, with 10 bases in between. TCRdb passed the 5' RACE reads through MiXCR, listing each CDR3 protein once. In the table there are a few hundred thousand distinct CDR3 sequences, more than 25% of which are singletons. The genes are TRBV4-3 and TRBJ1-1, with D possibly matching TRBD1 (5 bases). The receptor was derived from a woman between 18 and 55 years old in good health. Sequencing input: PBMCs. CDR3 sequence (DNA): TGCGCCAGCAGCCACGACAGACTAAACACTGAAGCTTTCTTT. It translates to CASSHDRLNTEAFF.